This TCR beta chain derives from a study of blood T cells in healthy people across ages. Findings and caveats of the study: No conclusive comparison of naive versus antigen-experienced cells was possible with unsorted PBMCs.

Regarding this clonotype: What it binds is not known.

Germline V CDR1 and CDR2: LGHDT, YNNKEL (reference sequence). V was trimmed by 0 bases and J by 0 bases, leaving 12 bases between them. The CDR3 is 18 residues long. Then a second PCR, running roughly 6 to 11 cycles, was carried out with a sample-barcoded 5' primer and a J-beta primer mix. A template-switch adaptor that had 12 random nucleotides put a tag on each cDNA molecule. MiXCR, applied by TCRdb to the 5' RACE reads, yields one record per CDR3 protein. Counted here are approximately 770,000 distinct CDR3 sequences, about three fifths occurring once; the ten biggest clones make up roughly 20%. This chain links TRBV3-1 with TRBJ1-6; D is unresolved. The clonotype comes from a young man in good health. Sample: blood. CDR3 amino acids: CASSQDLGRTSYNSPLHF. The CDR3 DNA sequence: TGTGCCAGCAGCCAAGATCTCGGACGTACCTCCTATAATTCACCCCTCCACTTT.